Below are 14 T cell receptor beta chains sequenced from a single sample in a study of OX40 agonist ivuxolimab in advanced cancers. Sequenced by immunoSEQ multiplex PCR; TCRdb stores in-frame clones only, minus some. The sample includes around 63,000 clones, 79% seen only once; the top ten take 11%. The material was CD4+ or CD8+ T cells sorted from blood, obtained in a trial of the OX40 agonist ivuxolimab. These receptors were obtained from an adult with an advanced solid tumor such as melanoma, head and neck, liver or kidney cancer.

V is TRBV27 and J is TRBJ2-7; perhaps TRBD1 as D (5 bases). Germline-derived CDR1 and CDR2 are MNHEY and SMNVEV (reference sequence). The V gene lost 5 bases and the J gene lost 6 bases, with 17 bases spanning the gap. The CDR3 is 14 amino acids. The CDR3 loop reads CASSEEQASLEQYF. The CDR3 region has the DNA TGTGCCAGCAGTGAGGAACAGGCTTCCCTCGAGCAGTACTTC.

V usage is TRBV28 and J usage is TRBJ1-2; no reliable D call. The length of the CDR3 is 13 residues. V was trimmed by 3 bases and J by 8 bases, leaving 13 bases between them. Germline V lookup: CDR1 MDHEN, CDR2 SYDVKM. Here the CDR3 DNA reads TGTGCCAGCAGTTTGCGGCCAGTTCTGGGCTACACCTTC. Translated: CASSLRPVLGYTF.

The chain is built from TRBV7-3 and TRBJ2-7, with TRBD2 matching over 11 bases. V was pared by 2 bases and J by 6 bases, with 9 bases of the junction left unmatched. This CDR3 is built from 16 residues. CDR1 is SGHTA, CDR2 FQGTGA, per germline. The CDR3 spells CASSLVLAGGRSEQYF. The CDR3 nucleotides read TGTGCCAGCAGCTTAGTCCTAGCGGGGGGAAGGAGCGAGCAGTACTTC.

The chain has TRBV18 and TRBJ1-1; 7 bases agree with TRBD1. Germline V gene sequence: CDR1 KGHSH, CDR2 LQKENI. V was pared by 5 bases and J by 3 bases, with 9 bases of the junction left unmatched. The CDR3 covers 15 residues. CDR3 sequence: CASSDSQGTYTEAFF. The CDR3 nucleotides read TGTGCCAGCTCAGACTCACAGGGGACCTACACTGAAGCTTTCTTT. Using reference TRBV18 and TRBJ1-1 for the parts outside the CDR3, the full variable domain is NAGVMQNPRHLVRRRGQEARLRCSPMKGHSHVYWYRQLPEEGLKFMVYLQKENIIDESGMPKERFSAEFPKEGPSILRIQQVVRGDSAAYFCASSDSQGTYTEAFFGQGTRLTVV.

The chain employs TRBV5-1 and TRBJ1-4; 8 nucleotides align to TRBD1. CDR3 size: 15 residues. In germline, CDR1 is SGHRS, CDR2 YFSETQ. V was clipped by 2 bases and J by 1 base; unmatched bases: 1. The CDR3 reads CASSLQGGTNEKLFF. For the CDR3, the DNA is TGCGCCAGCAGCTTACAGGGGGGAACTAATGAAAAACTGTTTTTT.

The J gene is TRBJ2-1, the V gene TRBV28, with 12 bases matching TRBD2. The CDR3 contains 15 residues. Germline V gene sequence: CDR1 MDHEN, CDR2 SYDVKM. V lost 5 bases to trimming and J lost 6 bases; unmatched junction nucleotides: 5. The CDR3 sequence is CASSPPLAGGNEQFF. In DNA, the CDR3 is TGTGCCAGCAGTCCCCCACTAGCGGGAGGCAATGAGCAGTTCTTC.

The chain combines TRBV11-2 with TRBJ1-1; no clear D. The CDR3 consists of 15 residues. V shed 2 bases and J shed 5 bases, with 15 bases lying between them. The germline V gene has CDR1 SGHAT and CDR2 FQNNGV. For the CDR3, the DNA is TGTGCCAGCAGCTTATTCGAGGTACCCCAGACTGAAGCTTTCTTT. It specifies CASSLFEVPQTEAFF.

This sequence joins TRBV10-3 and TRBJ1-6; 10 positions match TRBD1. This CDR3 region has 15 residues. The V gene's germline CDR1 is ENHRY and CDR2 SYGVKD. J gave up 7 bases and V 3 bases, and 3 bases lay outside the gene matches. CDR3 in amino acids: CAISDAGQGNSPLHF. As DNA, the CDR3 is TGTGCCATCAGTGACGCGGGACAGGGGAATTCACCCCTCCACTTT.

This sequence joins TRBV6-1 and TRBJ2-1; 7 bases match TRBD1. V lost 7 bases to trimming and J lost 5 bases; unmatched junction nucleotides: 5. CDR1 is MNHNS and CDR2 is SASEGT in the germline V gene. The CDR3 has 13 residues. CDR3 in amino acids: CASTRTGNNEQFF. CDR3 DNA sequence: TGTGCCAGCACCCGGACAGGAAACAATGAGCAGTTCTTC.

The rearrangement joins TRBV13 to TRBJ1-2; 9 bases agree with TRBD1. V shed 6 bases and J 3 bases; nucleotides not matched to a gene: 17. CDR3 length: 18 residues. Germline CDR1 PRHDT, CDR2 FYEKMQ (reference sequence). CDR3 residues: CASRSRDRATGGDYGYTF. The CDR3 DNA sequence: TGTGCCAGCAGAAGCCGGGACAGGGCAACCGGCGGGGACTATGGCTACACCTTC.

The chain uses TRBV5-1 and TRBJ1-6, with 9 positions matching TRBD1. J was trimmed by 3 bases and V by 4 bases; bases with no gene match: 5. In germline, CDR1 is SGHRS, CDR2 YFSETQ. The length of the CDR3 is 16 residues. DNA for the CDR3: TGCGCCAGCAGCCCGGGACAGGGTTACTATAATTCACCCCTCCACTTT. It specifies CASSPGQGYYNSPLHF.

This clone was counted between two and nine times. The chain's CDR3 is CASRIADSEGTGELFF. The CDR3 region has the DNA TGCGCCAGCCGAATCGCGGACAGCGAAGGTACCGGGGAGCTGTTTTTT. The genes are TRBV4-3 and TRBJ2-2; D is possibly TRBD1 (6 bases). Germline CDR1 is LGHNA and CDR2 is YSLEER. V gave up 8 bases and J gave up 5 bases, with 21 bases separating them. CDR3 length: 16 amino acids.

This rearrangement joins TRBV7-3 to TRBJ1-1; D perhaps matches TRBD1 (5 bases). The CDR3 spans 16 residues. V was pared by 1 base and J by 5 bases, with 17 bases between. Germline loops: CDR1 SGHTA, CDR2 FQGTGA. CDR3 loop: CASSLKPAGSKTEAFF. The CDR3 nucleotides are TGTGCCAGCAGCTTAAAACCCGCAGGGAGCAAAACTGAAGCTTTCTTT.

A single count supports this clone. The chain couples TRBV7-3 to TRBJ2-3; 7 positions agree with TRBD1. This CDR3 contains 14 residues. Trimming removed 5 bases from V and 4 bases from J; junction bases left unmatched: 6. Germline V gene data show CDR1 as SGHTA and CDR2 as FQGTGA. DNA for the CDR3: TGTGCCAGCAGCCGACAGGGCCCCGCAGATACGCAGTATTTT. Translated, it gives CASSRQGPADTQYF.